This TCR beta chain was recorded in a study of control samples from healthy donors and cancer patients. Profiling relied on immunoSEQ multiplex PCR, and the TCRdb table lists in-frame clones only, not all of them. The repertoire holds some 130,000 clones, with about 95% as singletons. This CDR3 is 12 amino acids long. CDR1 and CDR2 (germline): MNHEY, SMNVEV (reference sequence). The V gene lost 6 bases and the J gene lost 7 bases, with 13 bases spanning the gap. This sequence joins TRBV27 and TRBJ2-7, with D possibly matching TRBD1 (7 bases). This clonotype was obtained from a man aged 30 to 45 in good health. The sequenced sample consisted of blood. CDR3 protein: CASSPQGGEQYF. CDR3 DNA sequence: TGTGCCAGCAGCCCGCAGGGGGGAGAGCAGTACTTC.